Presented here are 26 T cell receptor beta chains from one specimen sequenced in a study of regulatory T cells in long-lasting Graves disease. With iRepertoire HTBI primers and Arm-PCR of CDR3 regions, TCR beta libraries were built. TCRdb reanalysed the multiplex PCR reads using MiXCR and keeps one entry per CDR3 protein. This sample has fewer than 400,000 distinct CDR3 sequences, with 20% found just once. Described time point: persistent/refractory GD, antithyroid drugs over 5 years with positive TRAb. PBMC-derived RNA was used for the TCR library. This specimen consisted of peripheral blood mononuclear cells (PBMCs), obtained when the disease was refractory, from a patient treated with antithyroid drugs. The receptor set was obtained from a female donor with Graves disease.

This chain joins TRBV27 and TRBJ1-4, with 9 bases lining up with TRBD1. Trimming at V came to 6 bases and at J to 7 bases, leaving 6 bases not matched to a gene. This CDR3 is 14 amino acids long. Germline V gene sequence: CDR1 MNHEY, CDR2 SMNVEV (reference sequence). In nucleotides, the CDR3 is TGTGCCAGCAGATCGGGACAGGGCGGTGAAAAACTGTTTTTT. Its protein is CASRSGQGGEKLFF.

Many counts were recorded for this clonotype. The CDR3 reads CASTDSVQWEQYF. CDR3 bases: TGTGCCAGCACCGATTCCGTGCAGTGGGAGCAGTACTTC. The rearrangement uses TRBV6-2 or TRBV6-3 and TRBJ2-7, with D unresolved. V gave up 7 bases and J gave up 7 bases, with 17 bases separating them. Per the germline V gene, CDR1 is MNHEY and CDR2 is SVGEGT. This CDR3 has 13 residues.

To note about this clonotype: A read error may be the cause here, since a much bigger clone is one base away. CDR3 residues: CNAGGRGQETQYF. CDR3 in DNA: TGCAATGCAGGCGGGAGAGGCCAAGAGACCCAGTACTTC. The chain is built from TRBV20-1 and TRBJ2-5; 7 nucleotides agree with TRBD2. This CDR3 is built from 13 residues. Germline V CDR1 and CDR2: DFQATT, SNEGSKA (reference sequence).

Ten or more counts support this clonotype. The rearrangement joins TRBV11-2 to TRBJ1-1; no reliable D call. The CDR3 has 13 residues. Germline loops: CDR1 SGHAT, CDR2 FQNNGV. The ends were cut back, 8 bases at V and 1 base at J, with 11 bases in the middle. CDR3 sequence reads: CASSPTENTEAFF. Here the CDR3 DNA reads TGTGCCAGCTCACCGACGGAGAACACTGAAGCTTTCTTT.

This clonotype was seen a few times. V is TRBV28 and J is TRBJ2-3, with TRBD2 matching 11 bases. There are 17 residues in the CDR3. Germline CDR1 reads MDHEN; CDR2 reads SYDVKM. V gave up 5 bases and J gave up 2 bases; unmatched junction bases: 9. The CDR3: CASSPTRLAGLTDTQYF. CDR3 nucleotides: TGTGCCAGCAGTCCTACCCGACTAGCGGGACTCACAGATACGCAGTATTTT.

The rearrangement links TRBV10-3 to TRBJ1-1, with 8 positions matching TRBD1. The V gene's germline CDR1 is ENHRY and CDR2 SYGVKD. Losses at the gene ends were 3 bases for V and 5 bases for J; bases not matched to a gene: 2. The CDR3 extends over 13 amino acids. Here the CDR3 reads CAISDDRGTEAFF. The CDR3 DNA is TGTGCCATCAGTGACGACAGGGGTACTGAAGCTTTCTTT.

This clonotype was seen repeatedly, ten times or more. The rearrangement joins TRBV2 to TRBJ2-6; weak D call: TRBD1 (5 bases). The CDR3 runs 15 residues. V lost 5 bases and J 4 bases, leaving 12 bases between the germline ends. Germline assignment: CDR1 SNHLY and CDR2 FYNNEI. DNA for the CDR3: TGTGCCAGCAGTCTAGGGGTCCCCGGGGCCAACGTCCTGACTTTC. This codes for CASSLGVPGANVLTF.

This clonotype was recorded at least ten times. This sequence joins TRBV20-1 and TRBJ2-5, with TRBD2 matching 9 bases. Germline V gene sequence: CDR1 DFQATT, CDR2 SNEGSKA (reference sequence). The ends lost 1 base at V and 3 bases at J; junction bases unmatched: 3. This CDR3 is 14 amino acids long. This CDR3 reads CSARARLAEETQYF. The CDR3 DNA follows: TGCAGTGCTAGAGCGCGACTAGCGGAAGAGACCCAGTACTTC.

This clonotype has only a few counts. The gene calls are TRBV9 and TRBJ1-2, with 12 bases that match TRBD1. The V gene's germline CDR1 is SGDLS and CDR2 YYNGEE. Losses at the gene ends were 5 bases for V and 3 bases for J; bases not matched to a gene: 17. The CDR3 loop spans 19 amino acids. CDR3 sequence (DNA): TGTGCCAGCAGTTTTCGGCCTTCGGGACAGGGGGCGCGGGACTATGGCTACACCTTC. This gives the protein CASSFRPSGQGARDYGYTF.

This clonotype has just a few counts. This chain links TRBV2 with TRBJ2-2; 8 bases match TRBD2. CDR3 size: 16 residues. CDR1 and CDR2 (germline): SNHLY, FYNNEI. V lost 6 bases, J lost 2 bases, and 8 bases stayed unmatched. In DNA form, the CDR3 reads TGTGCCAGCAGGACGGGAAGCGGGGGAAACACCGGGGAGCTGTTTTTT. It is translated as CASRTGSGGNTGELFF.

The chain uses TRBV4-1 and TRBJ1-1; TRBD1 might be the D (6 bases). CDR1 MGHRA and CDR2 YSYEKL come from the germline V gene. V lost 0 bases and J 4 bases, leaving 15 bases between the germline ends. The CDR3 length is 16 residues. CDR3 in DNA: TGCGCCAGCAGCCAAGAAAGTCGGGGGCACGGCACTGAAGCTTTCTTT. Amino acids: CASSQESRGHGTEAFF.

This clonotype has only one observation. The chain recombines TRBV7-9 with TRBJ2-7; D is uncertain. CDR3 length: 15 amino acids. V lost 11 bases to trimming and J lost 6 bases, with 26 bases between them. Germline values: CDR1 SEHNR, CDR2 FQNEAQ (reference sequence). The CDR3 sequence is CAASSSHGRVSEQYF. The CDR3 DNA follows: TGTGCCGCCAGCTCCAGCCACGGTCGGGTGAGCGAGCAGTACTTC.

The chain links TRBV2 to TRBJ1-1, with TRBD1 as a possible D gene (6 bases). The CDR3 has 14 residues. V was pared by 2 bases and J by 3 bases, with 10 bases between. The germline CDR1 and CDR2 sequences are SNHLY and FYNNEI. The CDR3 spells CASSELGGDTEAFF. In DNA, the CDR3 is TGTGCCAGCAGTGAACTAGGGGGGGACACTGAAGCTTTCTTT.

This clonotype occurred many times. The CDR3 protein is CSVRAGGETQYF. Here the CDR3 DNA reads TGCAGCGTTCGAGCGGGAGGGGAGACCCAGTACTTC. V gene TRBV29-1 combines with J gene TRBJ2-5, with 10 positions matching TRBD2. Germline V gene lookup returns CDR1 SQVTM and CDR2 ANQGSEA. The trim removed 5 bases at V and 5 bases at J, leaving 2 bases unmatched. This CDR3 is built from 12 residues.

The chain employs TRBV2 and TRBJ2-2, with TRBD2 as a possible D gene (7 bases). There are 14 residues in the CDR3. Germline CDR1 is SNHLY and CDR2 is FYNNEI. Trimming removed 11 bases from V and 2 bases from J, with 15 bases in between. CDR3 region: CASWEGTNTGELFF. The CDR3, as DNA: TGTGCCTCTTGGGAGGGGACAAACACCGGGGAGCTGTTTTTT.

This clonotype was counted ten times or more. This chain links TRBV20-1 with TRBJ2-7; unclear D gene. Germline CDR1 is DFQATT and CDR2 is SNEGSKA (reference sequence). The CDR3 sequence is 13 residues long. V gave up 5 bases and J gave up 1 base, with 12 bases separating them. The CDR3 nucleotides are TGCAGTGCTCGGAAGGACGGTTCCTACGAGCAGTACTTC. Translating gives CSARKDGSYEQYF.

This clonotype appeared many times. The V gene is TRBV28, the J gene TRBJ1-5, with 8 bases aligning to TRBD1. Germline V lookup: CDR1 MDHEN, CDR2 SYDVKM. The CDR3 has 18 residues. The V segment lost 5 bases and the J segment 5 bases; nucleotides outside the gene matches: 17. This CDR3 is CASSRQGTPWENYQPQHF. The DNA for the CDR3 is TGTGCCAGCAGTCGACAGGGGACCCCCTGGGAGAACTATCAGCCCCAGCATTTT.

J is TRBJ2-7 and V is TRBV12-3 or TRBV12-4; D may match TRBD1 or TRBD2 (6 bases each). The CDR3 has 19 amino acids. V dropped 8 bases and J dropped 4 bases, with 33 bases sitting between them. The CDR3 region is CASSPSKEGGANPTYEQYF. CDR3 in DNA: TGTGCCAGCTCACCTTCCAAGGAGGGGGGCGCGAACCCCACATACGAGCAGTACTTC.

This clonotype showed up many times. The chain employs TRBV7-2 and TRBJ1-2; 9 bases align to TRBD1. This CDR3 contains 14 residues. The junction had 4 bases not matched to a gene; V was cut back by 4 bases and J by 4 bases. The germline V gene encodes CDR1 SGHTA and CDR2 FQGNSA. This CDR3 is CASSSTGGSYGYTF. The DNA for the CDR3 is TGTGCCAGCAGCTCGACAGGGGGGAGCTATGGCTACACCTTC.

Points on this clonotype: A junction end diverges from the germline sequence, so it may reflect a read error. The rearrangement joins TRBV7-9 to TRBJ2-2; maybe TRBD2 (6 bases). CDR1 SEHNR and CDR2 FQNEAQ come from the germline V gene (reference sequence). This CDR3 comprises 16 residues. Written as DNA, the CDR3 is TGTGCCAGCAGCGTCAGGAGGGACCGAGACACCGGGGAGCTGGTTTTT. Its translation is CASSVRRDRDTGELVF.

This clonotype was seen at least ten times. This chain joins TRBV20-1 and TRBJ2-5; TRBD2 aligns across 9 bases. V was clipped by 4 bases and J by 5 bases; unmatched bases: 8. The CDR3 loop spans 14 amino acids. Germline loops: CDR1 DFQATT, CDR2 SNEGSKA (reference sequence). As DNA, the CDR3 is TGCAGTGCTACTCTAGCGGGAAGTGTGGAGACCCAGTACTTC. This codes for CSATLAGSVETQYF.

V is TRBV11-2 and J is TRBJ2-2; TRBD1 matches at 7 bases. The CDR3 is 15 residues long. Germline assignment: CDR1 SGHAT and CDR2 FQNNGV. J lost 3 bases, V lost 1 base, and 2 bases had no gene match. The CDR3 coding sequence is TGTGCCAGCAGCTTAGGACAGGGCTACACCGGGGAGCTGTTTTTT. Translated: CASSLGQGYTGELFF.

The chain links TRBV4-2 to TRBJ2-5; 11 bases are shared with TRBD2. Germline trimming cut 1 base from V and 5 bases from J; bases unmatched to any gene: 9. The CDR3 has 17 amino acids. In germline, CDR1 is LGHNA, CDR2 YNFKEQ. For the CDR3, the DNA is TGTGCCAGCAGCCAAGGAGTCGGACTAGCGGGCGGCGAGACCCAGTACTTC. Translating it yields CASSQGVGLAGGETQYF.

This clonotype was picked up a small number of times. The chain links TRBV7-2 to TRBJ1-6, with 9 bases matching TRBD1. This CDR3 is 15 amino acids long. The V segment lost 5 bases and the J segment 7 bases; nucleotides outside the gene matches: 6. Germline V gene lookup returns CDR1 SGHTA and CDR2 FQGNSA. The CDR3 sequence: CASSQGQGRNSPLHF. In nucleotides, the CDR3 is TGTGCCAGCAGCCAAGGACAGGGGAGGAATTCACCCCTCCACTTT. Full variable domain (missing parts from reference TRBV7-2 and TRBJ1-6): GAGVSQSPSNKVTEKGKDVELRCDPISGHTALYWYRQSLGQGLEFLIYFQGNSAPDKSGLPSDRFSAERTGGSVSTLTIQRTQQEDSAVYLCASSQGQGRNSPLHFGNGTRLTVT.

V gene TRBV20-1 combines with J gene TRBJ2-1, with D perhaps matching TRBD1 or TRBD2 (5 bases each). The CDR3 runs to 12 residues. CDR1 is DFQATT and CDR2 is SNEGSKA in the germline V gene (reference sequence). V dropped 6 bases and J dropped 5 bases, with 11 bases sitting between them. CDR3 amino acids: CSAQGPNNEQFF. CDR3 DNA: TGCAGTGCCCAGGGACCAAACAATGAGCAGTTCTTC.

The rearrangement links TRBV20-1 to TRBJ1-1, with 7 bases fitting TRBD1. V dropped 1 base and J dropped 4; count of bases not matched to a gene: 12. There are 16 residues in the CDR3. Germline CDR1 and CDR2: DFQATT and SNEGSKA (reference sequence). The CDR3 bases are TGCAGTGCTAGAGGTTTAAGACAGGGCGGTACCACTGAAGCTTTCTTT. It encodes CSARGLRQGGTTEAFF.